This T cell receptor (beta chain) was captured by sequencing in a study of Ad26.COV2.S vaccination and SARS-CoV-2 variants. Germline V gene data show CDR1 as SGHVS and CDR2 as FQNEAQ. V lost 3 bases to trimming and J lost 2 bases, with 14 bases between them. This CDR3 spans 16 amino acids. Some clones are missing from TCRdb's copy, which holds only in-frame ones; the method was immunoSEQ multiplex PCR. The sample consists of about 87,000 clones, 82% of them appearing once. This clone occurred a few times. The antigen remains undetermined. Study conclusions and caveats: In vaccinated individuals, spike-specific CD8+ and CD4+ T cell responses reportedly displayed substantial breadth. The study found similar non-spike TCR breadth in vaccine and placebo recipients. Spike-specific TCR breadth was greater after Ad26.COV2.S than placebo. The TCR breadth and depth analyses may have understated or missed part of the total T cell responses.

The V gene is TRBV7-8, the J gene TRBJ1-5; tentatively, D is TRBD1 (5 bases). This specimen was peripheral blood, taken after recovery from COVID-19. The receptor's source is a human donor who had recovered from COVID-19. The CDR3 here is CASSFSRASGNQPQHF. The CDR3 nucleotides read TGTGCCAGCAGCTTTTCCAGGGCATCTGGCAATCAGCCCCAGCATTTT.